Ten or more counts support the clone carrying this TCR beta chain. The record originates from a study of tumor-infiltrating lymphocytes in primary liver carcinoma. Across the study: Cases comprised patients with primary liver carcinoma who received surgical resection. Ranging in age from 30 to 69 years, the patients were men and women.

Synthesis of TCR beta cDNA was carried out from 500 ng total RNA with a constant-region primer. Sequencing libraries for TCR beta derived from three nested multiplex PCR rounds that used slightly modified ARM-PCR. TRBV1-TRBV30 forward primers paired with a C-beta reverse primer were used in the first two PCR rounds, which ran roughly 10 cycles each. TCRdb recomputed calls from the multiplex PCR reads with MiXCR, one row per CDR3 protein. This sample has almost 200,000 distinct CDR3 sequences, with approximately 65% found just once. Germline V gives CDR1 MNHEY, CDR2 SVGEGT. V was clipped by 2 bases and J by 5 bases; unmatched bases: 8. The CDR3 runs 15 residues. Blood RNA originated from unsorted whole blood, with germline DNA additionally extracted.

The source material was peripheral blood. The clonotype comes from a woman aged 55-70 years with primary liver carcinoma and hepatitis B virus infection. The gene calls are TRBV6-2 or TRBV6-3 and TRBJ2-5, with 7 bases that match TRBD1. CDR3 residues: CASSYKGAGVETQYF. CDR3 DNA sequence: TGTGCCAGCAGTTACAAGGGGGCCGGAGTGGAGACCCAGTACTTC.